The 29 T cell receptor beta chains presented below share a single source sample, sequenced in a study of cytotoxic CD8 clonotypes in ibrutinib-treated CLL (dated by TCRdb to about 2021). The time point label, read with the paper, signifies: progressive disease on ibrutinib. Libraries were prepared through the immunoSEQ multiplex PCR assay. Imported from immuneACCESS, the table was reduced by TCRdb to in-frame sequences with V and J called. These copies leave out some clones; in studies compared against another copy, an unresolved V gene accounts for under half, and the cause of the remainder is not known. Counted in this sample were some 25,000 clones; 60% to 80% of them appeared once. The ten largest clones capture 51% of the sample. Here the sequenced sample was PBMCs, taken at disease progression, from a patient treated with ibrutinib. These receptors were collected from a human donor with chronic lymphocytic leukemia.

This clone appeared a few times. This rearrangement joins TRBV29-1 to TRBJ2-2; 11 bases map to TRBD1. This CDR3 is 13 amino acids long. The germline gives CDR1 SQVTM, CDR2 ANQGSEA. V shed 6 bases and J 8 bases; nucleotides not matched to a gene: 5. The CDR3 spells CSVSGQGVGELFF. CDR3 sequence (DNA): TGCAGCGTCTCGGGACAGGGGGTAGGGGAGCTGTTTTTT.

The V gene is TRBV5-1, the J gene TRBJ2-1; TRBD2 is a possible D gene (5 bases). This CDR3 spans 16 amino acids. V was clipped by 7 bases and J by 2 bases, with 19 bases between them. Germline V gene sequence: CDR1 SGHRS, CDR2 YFSETQ. The CDR3 DNA reads TGCGCCAGCGCATCATACCGGGATTTCGCCTACAATGAGCAGTTCTTC. Translation gives CASASYRDFAYNEQFF.

This clone was picked up a small number of times. The CDR3 sequence: CASSFSPANTEAFF. The CDR3 nucleotides read TGTGCCAGCAGCTTCTCTCCCGCGAACACTGAAGCTTTCTTT. V and J are TRBV7-9 and TRBJ1-1, with D unclear. Trimming left V 3 bases short and J 1 base short, with 9 bases between. The germline gives CDR1 SEHNR, CDR2 FQNEAQ (reference sequence). The length of the CDR3 is 14 residues.

This clone has only a few counts. The chain employs TRBV7-9 and TRBJ1-2; D perhaps matches TRBD1 (5 bases). The V end was cut by 5 bases, the J end by 6 bases, with 16 bases between. The CDR3 loop spans 14 amino acids. Per germline, CDR1 SEHNR and CDR2 FQNEAQ (reference sequence). The CDR3 DNA is TGTGCCAGCAGCCAAGAGGGGTGGCGGGATGGCTACACCTTC. Amino acids: CASSQEGWRDGYTF.

This chain joins TRBV2 and TRBJ1-1, with D hard to call. V was clipped by 4 bases and J by 1 base, with 7 bases between them. CDR1 is SNHLY and CDR2 is FYNNEI in the germline V gene. CDR3 size: 13 residues. The CDR3 nucleotides are TGTGCCAGCAGTGGCGGCGGGAACACTGAAGCTTTCTTT. Its protein is CASSGGGNTEAFF.

The rearrangement joins TRBV5-4 to TRBJ2-2; D gene ambiguous. The V gene's germline CDR1 is SGHNT and CDR2 YYREEE (reference sequence). The CDR3 has 15 residues. V lost 4 bases to trimming and J lost 2 bases, with 12 bases between them. CDR3 loop: CASSARALNTGELFF. CDR3 nucleotides: TGTGCCAGCAGCGCCCGGGCTCTTAACACCGGGGAGCTGTTTTTT.

The chain has TRBV4-3 and TRBJ1-4; D gene uncertain. The CDR3 loop spans 15 amino acids. Germline CDR1 is LGHNA and CDR2 is YSLEER. V lost 0 bases, J lost 8 bases, and 13 bases lay in between. The DNA of the CDR3 is TGCGCCAGCAGCCAAGATGGAGATACTGCCGAAAAACTGTTTTTT. Translating gives CASSQDGDTAEKLFF.

The chain couples TRBV5-1 to TRBJ1-6, with D unresolved. CDR3 length equals 14 residues. From germline, CDR1 is SGHRS and CDR2 YFSETQ. V lost 4 bases to trimming and J lost 10 bases, with 15 bases between them. CDR3 amino acids: CASSARGYESPLHF. CDR3 coding DNA: TGCGCCAGCAGCGCCCGCGGTTATGAATCACCCCTCCACTTT.

This clone appeared once. The chain uses TRBV9 and TRBJ1-4, with D unresolved. The germline V gene encodes CDR1 SGDLS and CDR2 YYNGEE. The V end was cut by 7 bases, the J end by 0 bases, with 10 bases between. The CDR3 covers 14 residues. The CDR3 here is CASGRFTTNEKLFF. CDR3 DNA sequence: TGTGCCAGCGGCAGGTTTACAACTAATGAAAAACTGTTTTTT.

The chain couples TRBV20-1 to TRBJ1-1, with D hard to call. Germline V gene data show CDR1 as DFQATT and CDR2 as SNEGSKA (reference sequence). The CDR3 spans 11 residues. Between the trimmed V and J ends, which lost 5 bases and 1 base, there was a span of 5 bases. The CDR3 DNA reads as TGCAGTGCTCCGGAGAACACTGAAGCTTTCTTT. Amino acid sequence: CSAPENTEAFF.

There are a few counts of this clone. The J gene is TRBJ1-6, the V gene TRBV5-1, with 7 bases fitting TRBD1. Trimming at V came to 0 bases and at J to 10 bases, leaving 7 bases not matched to a gene. The CDR3 has 15 residues. From germline, CDR1 is SGHRS and CDR2 YFSETQ. The CDR3 nucleotides are TGCGCCAGCAGCTTGGCCGAAGACAGGGTCTCACCCCTCCACTTT. Translation gives CASSLAEDRVSPLHF. Based on the CDR3 plus reference TRBV5-1 and TRBJ1-6, the full variable domain is KAGVTQTPRYLIKTRGQQVTLSCSPISGHRSVSWYQQTPGQGLQFLFEYFSETQRNKGNFPGRFSGRQFSNSRSEMNVSTLELGDSALYLCASSLAEDRVSPLHFGNGTRLTVT.

CDR3: CASSLRRYLSYEQYF. The CDR3 coding sequence is TGTGCCAGCAGCTTGAGGAGGTACCTCTCCTACGAGCAGTACTTC. The rearrangement joins TRBV5-6 to TRBJ2-7; D may be TRBD2 (5 bases). The CDR3 extends over 15 amino acids. The V end was cut by 1 base, the J end by 0 bases, with 11 bases between. CDR1 is SGHDT and CDR2 is YYEEEE in the germline V gene.

This sequence joins TRBV7-3 and TRBJ2-2; no reliable D call. The CDR3 runs to 14 residues. Germline-derived CDR1 and CDR2 are SGHTA and FQGTGA. V shed 6 bases and J shed 1 base, with 9 bases lying between them. In DNA, the CDR3 is TGTGCCAGCAGTTCCATGGGGAACACCGGGGAGCTGTTTTTT. Amino acids: CASSSMGNTGELFF.

CDR3 residues: CASSLAWSQTGSTNQPQHF. The CDR3, as DNA: TGTGCCAGCAGCTTGGCCTGGTCTCAGACAGGTTCAACAAATCAGCCCCAGCATTTT. The chain links TRBV5-5 to TRBJ1-5, with D possibly matching TRBD1 (6 bases). Germline CDR1 is SGHKS and CDR2 is YYEKEE (reference sequence). V shed 0 bases and J shed 4 bases, with 23 bases lying between them. The CDR3 is 19 residues long.

The table lists this clone with a few counts. The J gene is TRBJ2-2, the V gene TRBV6-1; D call uncertain. Germline V lookup: CDR1 MNHNS, CDR2 SASEGT. V was cut by 10 bases and J by 2 bases, with 14 bases left in between. The CDR3 is 14 residues long. The chain's CDR3 is CAIQLGPNTGELFF. The DNA for the CDR3 is TGTGCCATTCAGCTAGGGCCAAACACCGGGGAGCTGTTTTTT.

The genes are TRBV4-2 and TRBJ2-7; 8 bases are shared with TRBD1. The CDR3 totals 14 residues. Per the germline V gene, CDR1 is LGHNA and CDR2 is YNFKEQ. V gave up 4 bases and J gave up 6 bases; unmatched junction bases: 8. The CDR3: CASSLGQGASEQYF. The DNA for the CDR3 is TGTGCCAGCAGCCTAGGACAGGGAGCGAGCGAGCAGTACTTC.

The chain has TRBV6-5 and TRBJ1-5; TRBD1 is a possible D gene (5 bases). The CDR3 has 15 amino acids. Trimming took 6 bases from V and 4 from J, leaving 16 bases between them. CDR1 and CDR2 from the germline V gene are MNHEY and SVGAGI. The CDR3 spells CASRLLRGGNQPQHF. The CDR3 DNA reads as TGTGCCAGCAGATTACTCCGGGGGGGGAATCAGCCCCAGCATTTT.

This clone has only a few counts. The chain employs TRBV2 and TRBJ1-4, with a possible D match to TRBD1 (5 bases). The V end lost 7 bases, the J end lost 12 bases, and 12 bases lay between the germline ends. The CDR3 is 11 amino acids. CDR1 and CDR2 from the germline V gene are SNHLY and FYNNEI. CDR3 coding DNA: TGTGCCAGCAATTTGCAGGGAGAACTGTTTTTT. Translating gives CASNLQGELFF. The entire variable domain, with the rest obtained from reference TRBV2 and TRBJ1-4, is as follows: EPEVTQTPSHQVTQMGQEVILRCVPISNHLYFYWYRQILGQKVEFLVSFYNNEISEKSEIFDDQFSVERPDGSNFTLKIRSTKLEDSAMYFCASNLQGELFFGSGTQLSVL.

This clone has a handful of counts. The CDR3 nucleotides read TGCGCCAGCAGCTTGGAGGGGGGGCCCGGAGATACGCAGTATTTT. As protein: CASSLEGGPGDTQYF. The rearrangement joins TRBV5-1 to TRBJ2-3; possibly TRBD2 for D (7 bases). Germline V gene sequence: CDR1 SGHRS, CDR2 YFSETQ. Between the trimmed V and J ends, which lost 0 bases and 5 bases, there was a span of 13 bases. The CDR3 spans 15 residues. The entire variable domain, with the rest obtained from reference TRBV5-1 and TRBJ2-3, is as follows: KAGVTQTPRYLIKTRGQQVTLSCSPISGHRSVSWYQQTPGQGLQFLFEYFSETQRNKGNFPGRFSGRQFSNSRSEMNVSTLELGDSALYLCASSLEGGPGDTQYFGPGTRLTVL.

The rearrangement joins TRBV7-3 to TRBJ2-3; the D is unclear. CDR3 length: 13 amino acids. Trimming pared 5 bases from V and 6 bases from J, leaving 12 bases between. Germline CDR1 and CDR2: SGHTA and FQGTGA. In DNA form, the CDR3 reads TGTGCCAGCAGCGCCGCCCTACGGGATACGCAGTATTTT. As protein: CASSAALRDTQYF.

V gene TRBV4-1 combines with J gene TRBJ1-6; weak D call: TRBD1 (5 bases). CDR3 length: 16 residues. Trimming took 0 bases from V and 13 from J, leaving 19 bases between them. Germline CDR1 MGHRA, CDR2 YSYEKL. The CDR3 protein is CASSQDARQRFDPLHF. In DNA, the CDR3 is TGCGCCAGCAGCCAAGATGCGAGACAGCGATTCGACCCCCTCCACTTT.

A single count supports this clone. V is TRBV19 and J is TRBJ1-2; D unclear. CDR1 LNHDA and CDR2 SQIVND come from the germline V gene (reference sequence). Trimming left V 7 bases short and J 2 bases short, with 14 bases between. This CDR3 has 14 amino acids. CDR3 loop: CASNQRAYNYGYTF. The CDR3 DNA reads as TGTGCCAGTAATCAGAGGGCATACAACTATGGCTACACCTTC.

The J gene is TRBJ2-1, the V gene TRBV29-1; no firm D call. Per the germline V gene, CDR1 is SQVTM and CDR2 is ANQGSEA. V was shortened by 0 bases and J by 6 bases, with 15 bases between the two germline ends. There are 15 residues in the CDR3. CDR3 sequence reads: CSVEDPRPSPNEQFF. The CDR3 nucleotides are TGCAGCGTTGAAGATCCTAGGCCCTCCCCCAATGAGCAGTTCTTC.

The chain joins TRBV6-5 to TRBJ1-2, with D perhaps TRBD1 (5 bases). The CDR3 extends over 14 amino acids. Trimming pared 4 bases from V and 4 bases from J, leaving 13 bases between. The germline CDR1 and CDR2 sequences are MNHEY and SVGAGI. DNA for the CDR3: TGTGCCAGCAGTTCCGACAGTACGGGCTATGGCTACACCTTC. This gives the protein CASSSDSTGYGYTF.

The V gene is TRBV11-1, the J gene TRBJ2-1; 11 nucleotides line up with TRBD2. This CDR3 region has 12 residues. Germline CDR1 is SGHAT and CDR2 is FQDESV (reference sequence). V was pared by 9 bases and J by 7 bases, with 2 bases of the junction left unmatched. In DNA, the CDR3 is TGTGCCAGGACTAGCGGGGAAAATGAGCAGTTCTTC. Translation gives CARTSGENEQFF.

Concerning this clone itself: This specimen includes other DNA sequences encoding the same CDR3. The chain uses TRBV30 and TRBJ2-7; D gene unclear. In germline, CDR1 is GTSNPN, CDR2 SVGIG (reference sequence). Trimming cost V 2 bases and J 3 bases, with 11 bases left between them. The CDR3 has 13 amino acids. Written as DNA, the CDR3 is TGTGCCTGGAGTATCGGCCGGAGCTACGAGCAGTACTTC. Protein sequence: CAWSIGRSYEQYF.

The V call is TRBV18, the J call TRBJ2-7, with TRBD1 matching over 9 bases. Germline trimming cut 0 bases from V and 1 base from J; bases unmatched to any gene: 1. The CDR3 sequence is 15 residues long. CDR1 and CDR2 (germline): KGHSH, LQKENI. The CDR3 loop reads CASSPPGQGSYEQYF. CDR3 nucleotide sequence: TGTGCCAGCTCACCACCGGGACAGGGTTCCTACGAGCAGTACTTC.

The chain has TRBV7-3 and TRBJ1-2, with D possibly being TRBD1 (6 bases). The CDR3 spans 12 residues. The germline CDR1 and CDR2 sequences are SGHTA and FQGTGA. V shed 10 bases and J shed 4 bases, with 13 bases lying between them. CDR3 protein: CAILDRAYGYTF. The DNA of the CDR3 is TGTGCCATTTTGGACAGAGCCTATGGCTACACCTTC.

The rearrangement links TRBV9 to TRBJ2-5, with 7 bases aligning to TRBD2. The CDR3 length is 16 residues. Looked up from germline, CDR1 is SGDLS and CDR2 is YYNGEE. The trim removed 3 bases at V and 0 bases at J, leaving 8 bases unmatched. The CDR3 sequence: CASSALEGTNQETQYF. The CDR3 DNA follows: TGTGCCAGCAGCGCCTTAGAAGGGACTAACCAAGAGACCCAGTACTTC.